The T cell receptor (beta chain) described here comes from a study of shared clonotypes between healthy human individuals. Study-wide results and caveats: Sorted-subset sequencing was shown by rarefaction to be incomplete despite large depth. Generally, naive subsets came out with larger estimated richness than memory subsets.

This CDR3 is built from 15 residues. Germline loops: CDR1 SGHNT, CDR2 YYREEE (reference sequence). With 0 bases removed from V and 0 bases from J, the gap between germline ends came to 10 bases. Comments on this clone: Its antigen remains unidentified.

An approximately 200 ng quantity of DNA, 30,000 to 35,000 T cell genomes, went into the sorted-subset replicate PCRs. The data were produced by immunoSEQ multiplex PCR, yet TCRdb's version contains in-frame clones alone and is incomplete. The data contain a few million clones, about 92% of them singletons. The sequence came from a man between 18 and 29 years old in good health. V is TRBV5-4 and J is TRBJ2-7; the D gene could be TRBD1 or TRBD2 (5 bases each). Sequenced input: naive CD4+ T cells sorted from blood. Subset here: CD45RA+ positively selected. CDR3 sequence (DNA): TGTGCCAGCAGCTTGGGGCAGGGAGACTCCTACGAGCAGTACTTC. Amino acids: CASSLGQGDSYEQYF.